This T cell receptor beta chain was sequenced during a study of beta chain features in type 1 diabetes (dated by TCRdb to between 2018 and 2020). Study-level background: Patients and healthy donors did not differ in mean age, gender distribution, total cell number or subset yield. A total of 90 million to 130 million sorted cells were examined across all samples, and a strong correlation was observed between cell number per subset and RNA yield. The study compared the TCRB repertoires of sorted circulating CD4+ T cell subsets in recently diagnosed type 1 diabetes patients with those in matched healthy donors. Regulatory and stem cell-like memory subsets were obtained from only 8 patients and roughly 8 healthy donors, while naive and central memory subsets were obtained from all 30 or so donors. Study-wide findings and limitations: Type 1 diabetes patients showed a moderate but significant shortening of TCRB CDR3 length in all four CD4+ subsets. Shorter templates might be favored by PCR, yet because patient and control samples were amplified and corrected together, any such skew would affect both groups equally. The naive, central memory and regulatory TCRB repertoires appeared to resemble one another more closely among patients than among healthy donors. Fewer insertions and more nucleotide deletions at VDJ recombination sites were observed in patients with type 1 diabetes, implying thymic rearrangement abnormalities. Sequencing cDNA rather than genomic DNA could over-represent highly expressing activated cells, although activation and CD3 levels did not differ between groups. HLA sub-analyses involved small numbers of individuals, so any influence of HLA type on TCRB rearrangement remained unresolved.

In the germline V gene, CDR1 corresponds to SGHTA and CDR2 to FQGTGA. V is pared back by 2 bases and J by 7 bases, with 11 bases lying between the germline termini. CDR3 length: 13 amino acids, cysteine to phenylalanine. Only the CDR3 part of the read is kept: 39 bases, read in frame from the first base. The sample holds a few counts of this clone. Its antigen is still unknown. No base-level quality is on record; no much larger clone is a single base apart. Each donor gave one peripheral blood draw, averaging approximately 0.11 L, which was collected into heparinised tubes. Naive, central memory, regulatory and stem cell-like memory CD4+ T cells were sorted on a BD FACSAria II using a panel including CD45RO, CCR7, CD25, CD127, CD95 and CD27. Purity was above 95% for every sorted population. PBMCs were isolated right away by Lymphoprep density gradient centrifugation and were stained directly, without culture. To minimize batch effects, samples were stained and sorted in pairs, one healthy donor with one patient per experiment.

All of the isolated RNA was reverse transcribed with the High Capacity cDNA Reverse Transcription Kit, so expressed TCRB transcripts were sequenced. Naive, central memory and regulatory T cell samples underwent deep immunoSEQ sequencing, averaging around 3.6 million total reads per sample. Sorted cells were lysed in RLT buffer, and RNA was extracted using DNase-treated RNeasy Micro or Mini kits according to cell number. Each cell subset was processed on its own to prevent cross-contamination, while patient and healthy donor samples were processed together. The immunoSEQ multiplex PCR was used to amplify TCRB sequences from cDNA, yielding 87-bp fragments that span the CDR3 region. Sequencing of the amplicons was performed on the Illumina HiSeq platform. From the authors' description of their analysis: PCR bias was corrected computationally using synthetic template baselines, and reads within Hamming distance 2 were collapsed, with unmergeable singletons discarded. By aligning reads against IMGT, V, D and J genes, CDR3 length, and insertions or deletions at six rearrangement sites were assigned. Within each subset, clonotype counts were normalized to sorted cell number, and only after that were true diversity and Gini coefficients computed with the tcR R package. Repertoire sharing was quantified using the overlap coefficient calculated on TCRB nucleotide sequences. As a proxy for the pre-selection repertoire, out-of-frame TCRB sequences from naive cells were analyzed. In TCRdb, the immuneACCESS table is reduced to in-frame sequences with V and J assigned. These tables do not hold every clone; where another copy was compared, an unresolved V gene accounts for under half, and the others remain unexplained. Clonal size and the V and J genes are those of that table, whereas D and trimming came from the DNA. A total of under 450,000 clones appear in this sample, more than 12% of them only once. The top ten constitute under 0.02% of the sample.

The TCR originated in a young woman in good health. Specimen: naive CD4+ T cells from blood. The intended sense of this specimen's cell subset or site label: true naive CD4+ T cells. The chain links TRBV7-3 with TRBJ2-5; the D segment could be TRBD2, given 6 matching bases. The DNA sequence follows: TGTGCCAGCAGCTTAGGAGGGTACGGGACCCAGTACTTC. It specifies CASSLGGYGTQYF.